A selection of T cell receptor beta chains follows, all from one sample in a study of OX40 agonist ivuxolimab in advanced cancers. The data were produced by immunoSEQ multiplex PCR, yet TCRdb's version contains in-frame clones alone and is incomplete. The profile shows tens of thousands of clones, 88% of them singletons. The sequences come from CD4+ or CD8+ T cells sorted from blood, collected in a trial of the OX40 agonist ivuxolimab. These receptors were taken from an adult with an advanced solid tumor such as melanoma, head and neck, liver or kidney cancer. Both conserved end residues are part of each CDR3. Fields, in order: V gene, J gene, CDR3 protein.

TRBV18,TRBJ2-7,CASSPLQAGSEQYF
TRBV7-3,TRBJ2-3,CASSPPAEDTQYF
TRBV5-5,TRBJ2-5,CASSPGTGGGGQETQYF
TRBV6-6,TRBJ2-7,CASSSRRDNPYEQYF
TRBV9,TRBJ1-1,CASSVGTLLNTEAFF
TRBV6-5,TRBJ2-3,CAINPTKAGTDTQYF
TRBV6-1,TRBJ2-2,CASRSGTATTGELFF
TRBV7-9,TRBJ1-6,CASSLAGGGSPLHF
TRBV4-1,TRBJ2-2,CASQAILRGLAGINTGELFF
TRBV7-6,TRBJ2-7,CASSLASSGAGGSYEQYF
TRBV28,TRBJ2-6,CASRRVTGGRVLTF
TRBV5-1,TRBJ2-2,CASSLGHNTGELFF
TRBV14,TRBJ2-7,CASSPVDRGVTQYF
TRBV7-8,TRBJ2-5,CASSGTGGIWETQYF
TRBV20-1,TRBJ1-1,CSARGSTEAFF
TRBV9,TRBJ2-1,CASSISGGDYNEQFF
TRBV11-2,TRBJ2-5,CASSFGPQGQAQYF
TRBV18,TRBJ1-2,CASSQFSGYGYTF
TRBV6-6,TRBJ1-2,CASRGQGLIYGYTF
TRBV5-1,TRBJ1-5,CASSAGQGGNQPQHF
TRBV5-1,TRBJ2-7,CASSFLSSYEQYF
TRBV7-2,TRBJ2-7,CASSLAQAQYF
TRBV28,TRBJ1-1,CASSQRQGAFF
TRBV13,TRBJ1-3,CASSLIPLDSLSGNTIYF
TRBV18,TRBJ1-3,CASSPTASSGNTIYF
TRBV14,TRBJ1-3,CASSLFGTGVSGNTIYF
TRBV18,TRBJ2-3,CASSPQGRGITDTQYF
TRBV10-3,TRBJ2-3,CAISSSERTDTQYF
TRBV28,TRBJ2-7,CASSYGLESYEQYF
TRBV6-1,TRBJ2-7,CASSVKVSTSYEQYF
TRBV7-2,TRBJ1-1,CASSLDAGRVTEAFF
TRBV6-1,TRBJ1-3,CASSEALNPAANTIYF